This T cell receptor (beta chain) was identified in a study of blood T cell repertoires in COVID-19. The wider study: The cDNA or gDNA used as material had been derived from T cells, B-cell-depleted T cells, or PBMCs.

Germline lookup yields CDR1 MNHEY and CDR2 SVGEGT. With V trimmed by 5 bases and J by 1 base, 2 bases remained unmatched. The CDR3 sequence is 14 residues long. Here immunoSEQ multiplex PCR was the method, and the copy in TCRdb shows in-frame clones only, minus some. The sample lists 310,000 or so clones, about nine tenths occurring once. The TCR comes from a man aged 50 to 60 with active or convalescent COVID-19. Specimen: peripheral blood. J is TRBJ2-3 and V is TRBV6-2 or TRBV6-3, with 8 bases that match TRBD2. The CDR3 DNA is TGTGCCAGCAGTCTACTAGCGGGCACAGATACGCAGTATTTT. Translation gives CASSLLAGTDTQYF.